The rows below give T cell receptor beta chains drawn from one sample of a study of blood T cell repertoires in COVID-19. Sequencing was performed with immunoSEQ multiplex PCR; in TCRdb, only in-frame clones are kept and a portion is missing. The sample comprises 97,000 or so clones, just over 90% of which are singletons, and roughly 5% rests with the top ten. The sample consisted of peripheral blood. Receptor source: a man over 45 with acute or convalescent COVID-19. The CDR3 runs from the conserved cysteine through the conserved F or W. Fields, in order: D gene, J gene, clone size, V gene, CDR3 DNA, CDR3 protein. The D gene is left open where the match is weak. Expanded clones are given a class, and other clones once, few, many or no size at all.

d_call: TRBD2; j_call: TRBJ2-1; clone_size: -; v_call: TRBV7-9; cdr3_nt: TGTGCCAGCAGCTTAGGTGTGGGAGCGGGGGGATACAATGAGCAGTTCTTC; cdr3_aa: CASSLGVGAGGYNEQFF
d_call: -; j_call: TRBJ2-1; clone_size: -; v_call: TRBV24-1; cdr3_nt: TGTGCCACCCAGGGAAATCAGGTAGAGCAGTTCTTC; cdr3_aa: CATQGNQVEQFF
d_call: -; j_call: TRBJ2-1; clone_size: -; v_call: TRBV19; cdr3_nt: TGTGCCAGTAGCATAGGGAGGGGGCCGGACAATGAGCAGTTCTTC; cdr3_aa: CASSIGRGPDNEQFF
d_call: -; j_call: TRBJ1-2; clone_size: -; v_call: TRBV27; cdr3_nt: TGTGCCAGCAGTGCGGAAGGCATAGACTATGGCTACACCTTC; cdr3_aa: CASSAEGIDYGYTF
d_call: -; j_call: TRBJ1-1; clone_size: -; v_call: TRBV27; cdr3_nt: TGTGCCAGCACCCGCTCGGGGGGATGGGGAACTGAAGCTTTCTTT; cdr3_aa: CASTRSGGWGTEAFF
d_call: TRBD2; j_call: TRBJ2-1; clone_size: -; v_call: TRBV4-3; cdr3_nt: TGCGCCAGCAGCCAATTTCCCGGGACTACCCTTATCAATGAGCAGTTCTTC; cdr3_aa: CASSQFPGTTLINEQFF
d_call: -; j_call: TRBJ1-1; clone_size: -; v_call: TRBV9; cdr3_nt: TGTGCCAGCAGCGTAGCCATGAACACTGAAGCTTTCTTT; cdr3_aa: CASSVAMNTEAFF
d_call: -; j_call: TRBJ1-1; clone_size: -; v_call: TRBV6-5; cdr3_nt: TGTGCCAGCAGCCGGACAGACACTGAAGCTTTCTTT; cdr3_aa: CASSRTDTEAFF
d_call: -; j_call: TRBJ2-7; clone_size: -; v_call: TRBV14; cdr3_nt: TGTGCCAGCAGCCAAGATAATCAGGGCAGGCTGTACGAGCAGTACTTC; cdr3_aa: CASSQDNQGRLYEQYF
d_call: TRBD1; j_call: TRBJ2-7; clone_size: -; v_call: TRBV6-1; cdr3_nt: TGTGCCAGCAGTGAACCCCGGGGACAGGTCTACGAGCAGTACTTC; cdr3_aa: CASSEPRGQVYEQYF
d_call: -; j_call: TRBJ1-4; clone_size: -; v_call: TRBV19; cdr3_nt: TGTGCCAGTAGTTTTCCTCTCAGGGGTTCAGGCGAAAAACTGTTTTTT; cdr3_aa: CASSFPLRGSGEKLFF
d_call: TRBD2; j_call: TRBJ2-3; clone_size: -; v_call: TRBV6-4; cdr3_nt: TGTGCCAGCAGTGAACTAGCGGGAGGGGGAGATACGCAGTATTTT; cdr3_aa: CASSELAGGGDTQYF
d_call: TRBD1; j_call: TRBJ2-7; clone_size: -; v_call: TRBV2; cdr3_nt: TGTGCCAGCAGTTGGACAGGGGGGGCCTACGAGCAGTACTTC; cdr3_aa: CASSWTGGAYEQYF
d_call: TRBD2; j_call: TRBJ2-3; clone_size: -; v_call: TRBV19; cdr3_nt: TGTGCCAGTAGACGTATAGCGGGAGGGCCAACAGATACGCAGTATTTT; cdr3_aa: CASRRIAGGPTDTQYF
d_call: -; j_call: TRBJ1-6; clone_size: -; v_call: TRBV10-2; cdr3_nt: TGCGCCAGCAGGGGGGCAGGCGACTTTTATAATTCACCCCTCCACTTT; cdr3_aa: CASRGAGDFYNSPLHF
d_call: TRBD1; j_call: TRBJ1-1; clone_size: -; v_call: TRBV27; cdr3_nt: TGTGCCAGCAGTTCCCGACAGGGGTTGGCCACTGAAGCTTTCTTT; cdr3_aa: CASSSRQGLATEAFF
d_call: -; j_call: TRBJ2-7; clone_size: -; v_call: TRBV5-8; cdr3_nt: TGTGCCAGCAGTCTCCACGAGGGATCCTTTTTCTACGAGCAGTACTTC; cdr3_aa: CASSLHEGSFFYEQYF
d_call: TRBD1; j_call: TRBJ2-5; clone_size: -; v_call: TRBV10-3; cdr3_nt: TGTGCCATCAGGACCGGGACAGGGTTTGATGAGACCCAGTACTTC; cdr3_aa: CAIRTGTGFDETQYF
d_call: TRBD1; j_call: TRBJ1-5; clone_size: -; v_call: TRBV28; cdr3_nt: TGTGCCAGCAGTTTCGGACAGGGGGCAAAGCAGCCCCAGCATTTT; cdr3_aa: CASSFGQGAKQPQHF
d_call: -; j_call: TRBJ2-1; clone_size: once; v_call: TRBV19; cdr3_nt: TGTGCCAGTAGCATGGACAGATTCGGTGAGCAGTTCTTC; cdr3_aa: CASSMDRFGEQFF
d_call: TRBD1; j_call: TRBJ1-6; clone_size: large; v_call: TRBV19; cdr3_nt: TGTGCCAGTAGTATGGGGACAGGGAGCAATTCACCCCTCCACTTT; cdr3_aa: CASSMGTGSNSPLHF
d_call: -; j_call: TRBJ2-2; clone_size: -; v_call: TRBV5-1; cdr3_nt: TGCGCCAGCAGCGGGGCCCTGGGCGGCACCGGGGAGCTGTTTTTT; cdr3_aa: CASSGALGGTGELFF
d_call: -; j_call: TRBJ1-1; clone_size: -; v_call: TRBV5-1; cdr3_nt: TGCGCCAGCAGCCAGGGACTAGAAGCTTTCTTT; cdr3_aa: CASSQGLEAFF
d_call: TRBD2; j_call: TRBJ2-1; clone_size: -; v_call: TRBV7-6; cdr3_nt: TGTGCCAGCAGCTCCATAGCGGGGTACTCCTACAATGAGCAGTTCTTC; cdr3_aa: CASSSIAGYSYNEQFF
d_call: -; j_call: TRBJ2-3; clone_size: -; v_call: TRBV6-2/TRBV6-3; cdr3_nt: TGTGCCAGCAGTTACTACAGAAACACAGATACGCAGTATTTT; cdr3_aa: CASSYYRNTDTQYF
d_call: -; j_call: TRBJ2-3; clone_size: -; v_call: TRBV24-1; cdr3_nt: TGTGCCACCAGTGACCCCCCGGGCGGCAGGGCCGATACGCAGTATTTT; cdr3_aa: CATSDPPGGRADTQYF
d_call: TRBD2; j_call: TRBJ2-3; clone_size: -; v_call: TRBV9; cdr3_nt: TGTGCCAGCAGCGTAGCTAGCGGGAGTTTAGATACGCAGTATTTT; cdr3_aa: CASSVASGSLDTQYF
d_call: -; j_call: TRBJ2-3; clone_size: few; v_call: TRBV5-1; cdr3_nt: TGCGCCAGCAGCTTTCAAGGGGGGGCCCCAGATACGCAGTATTTT; cdr3_aa: CASSFQGGAPDTQYF
d_call: -; j_call: TRBJ1-6; clone_size: -; v_call: TRBV3-1/TRBV3-2; cdr3_nt: TGTGCCAGCAGCCAAGATCCGGGGGGCCCCCTCCACTTT; cdr3_aa: CASSQDPGGPLHF
d_call: TRBD1; j_call: TRBJ2-1; clone_size: -; v_call: TRBV25-1; cdr3_nt: TGTGCCAGCAGGTCCGACAGGGGGAGCTCCTACAATGAGCAGTTCTTC; cdr3_aa: CASRSDRGSSYNEQFF
d_call: -; j_call: TRBJ2-3; clone_size: -; v_call: TRBV19; cdr3_nt: TGTGCCAGTAGTAATGGGCAGGGCCTCACAGATACGCAGTATTTT; cdr3_aa: CASSNGQGLTDTQYF
d_call: -; j_call: TRBJ2-5; clone_size: -; v_call: TRBV11-2; cdr3_nt: TGTGCCAGCAGCTTAGCGGCGGGGAATAAAAACTTTGGGTACTTC; cdr3_aa: CASSLAAGNKNFGYF
d_call: -; j_call: TRBJ2-7; clone_size: -; v_call: TRBV7-2; cdr3_nt: TGTGCCAGCAGCTTAGCGTTCGGGGGCTCCTACGAGCAGTACTTC; cdr3_aa: CASSLAFGGSYEQYF
d_call: TRBD1; j_call: TRBJ1-2; clone_size: -; v_call: TRBV5-1; cdr3_nt: TGCGCCAGCAGCTTGGTACAGGGGGGCGATGGCTACACCTTC; cdr3_aa: CASSLVQGGDGYTF
d_call: TRBD2; j_call: TRBJ2-1; clone_size: -; v_call: TRBV7-7; cdr3_nt: TGTGCCAGCAGCTCCTCCCGGGCAGTAGCGGGAGGGGCCAATGAGCAGTTCTTC; cdr3_aa: CASSSSRAVAGGANEQFF
d_call: -; j_call: TRBJ1-5; clone_size: -; v_call: TRBV19; cdr3_nt: TGTGCCAGTACGTCAGGGTATGGCAATCAGCCCCAGCATTTT; cdr3_aa: CASTSGYGNQPQHF
d_call: -; j_call: TRBJ2-7; clone_size: -; v_call: TRBV10-3; cdr3_nt: TGTGCCATCAGTGAGTCGGGCGCCCAACTCCCCCTTAAGGAGCAGTACTTC; cdr3_aa: CAISESGAQLPLKEQYF
d_call: -; j_call: TRBJ1-5; clone_size: -; v_call: TRBV5-8; cdr3_nt: TGTGCCAGCAGCTTGAGGGGGAATCAGCCCCAGCATTTT; cdr3_aa: CASSLRGNQPQHF
d_call: -; j_call: TRBJ1-5; clone_size: few; v_call: TRBV19; cdr3_nt: TGTGCCAGTAGTATCGGACGGAAAGGGGAGCCCCAGCATTTT; cdr3_aa: CASSIGRKGEPQHF
d_call: -; j_call: TRBJ1-1; clone_size: -; v_call: TRBV7-9; cdr3_nt: TGTGCCAGCAGCTCAGGACAGCACACTGAAGCTTTCTTT; cdr3_aa: CASSSGQHTEAFF
d_call: TRBD2; j_call: TRBJ2-1; clone_size: -; v_call: TRBV6-2/TRBV6-3; cdr3_nt: TGTGCCAGCAGTTACACGGCTAGCGGAAACAATGAGCAGTTCTTC; cdr3_aa: CASSYTASGNNEQFF
d_call: TRBD2; j_call: TRBJ2-7; clone_size: -; v_call: TRBV7-8; cdr3_nt: TGTGCCAGCAGCTGGGGGGGACTAGCGGTCTACGAGCAGTACTTC; cdr3_aa: CASSWGGLAVYEQYF
d_call: TRBD2; j_call: TRBJ2-3; clone_size: few; v_call: TRBV5-1; cdr3_nt: TGCGCCAGCAGCTTTGGACTAGCGGCAGATACGCAGTATTTT; cdr3_aa: CASSFGLAADTQYF
d_call: -; j_call: TRBJ1-5; clone_size: -; v_call: TRBV6-5; cdr3_nt: TGTGCCAGCACCCGGGGTTACAATCAGCCCCAGCATTTT; cdr3_aa: CASTRGYNQPQHF
d_call: -; j_call: TRBJ2-7; clone_size: -; v_call: TRBV5-1; cdr3_nt: TGCGCCAGCAGTAATACCGGGGGGCCCCTCTACGAGCAGTACTTC; cdr3_aa: CASSNTGGPLYEQYF
d_call: TRBD2; j_call: TRBJ2-1; clone_size: -; v_call: TRBV2; cdr3_nt: TGTGCCAGCAGTAGTGTACTAGCGGGGCATGAGCAGTTCTTC; cdr3_aa: CASSSVLAGHEQFF
d_call: -; j_call: TRBJ2-3; clone_size: -; v_call: TRBV19; cdr3_nt: TGTGCCAGTAGTATAGGGGGACTCGCGGATACGCAGTATTTT; cdr3_aa: CASSIGGLADTQYF
d_call: TRBD1; j_call: TRBJ2-4; clone_size: -; v_call: TRBV7-9; cdr3_nt: TGTGCCAGCAGCTTAGGACAGGGGGGGAACATTCAGTACTTC; cdr3_aa: CASSLGQGGNIQYF
d_call: -; j_call: TRBJ1-6; clone_size: -; v_call: TRBV19; cdr3_nt: TGTGCCAGTACCAGAGGGGGTCGGCAGGGCAGTTCACCCCTCCACTTT; cdr3_aa: CASTRGGRQGSSPLHF
d_call: -; j_call: TRBJ2-7; clone_size: many; v_call: TRBV3-1/TRBV3-2; cdr3_nt: TGTGCCAGCAGCCAGGAGCTAGCGAGGACGGACTACGAGCAGTACTTC; cdr3_aa: CASSQELARTDYEQYF
d_call: -; j_call: TRBJ2-5; clone_size: -; v_call: TRBV5-8; cdr3_nt: TGTGCCAGCAGCCCCGGGCGGGGTTCCCAAGAGACCCAGTACTTC; cdr3_aa: CASSPGRGSQETQYF
d_call: TRBD1; j_call: TRBJ1-5; clone_size: -; v_call: TRBV6-5; cdr3_nt: TGTGCCAGCAGTTACTCGGTCACAGGGGATCAGCCCCAGCATTTT; cdr3_aa: CASSYSVTGDQPQHF
d_call: -; j_call: TRBJ2-7; clone_size: -; v_call: TRBV19; cdr3_nt: TGTGCCAGTAGTATAGGGGGGCCTCCCCCCTACGAGCAGTACTTC; cdr3_aa: CASSIGGPPPYEQYF
d_call: TRBD2; j_call: TRBJ2-2; clone_size: -; v_call: TRBV6-1; cdr3_nt: TGTGCCAGCAGTGAATTTAGCGGGAGCACCGGGGAGCTGTTTTTT; cdr3_aa: CASSEFSGSTGELFF
d_call: TRBD1; j_call: TRBJ2-1; clone_size: few; v_call: TRBV6-5; cdr3_nt: TGTGCCAGCATAGGACAGGGTAATGAGCAGTTCTTC; cdr3_aa: CASIGQGNEQFF
d_call: TRBD1; j_call: TRBJ2-2; clone_size: -; v_call: TRBV24-1; cdr3_nt: TGTGCCACCAGTGATCGGGACAGGGCCGACACCGGGGAGCTGTTTTTT; cdr3_aa: CATSDRDRADTGELFF
d_call: -; j_call: TRBJ1-2; clone_size: -; v_call: TRBV18; cdr3_nt: TGTGCCAGCTCACCACCTCTCAGCCGGGTAAGCGGCTACACCTTC; cdr3_aa: CASSPPLSRVSGYTF
d_call: -; j_call: TRBJ1-4; clone_size: -; v_call: TRBV19; cdr3_nt: TGTGCCAGTAGGGACAAGCCTGCTAATGAAAAACTGTTTTTT; cdr3_aa: CASRDKPANEKLFF
d_call: TRBD2; j_call: TRBJ2-2; clone_size: -; v_call: TRBV5-4; cdr3_nt: TGTGCCAGCAGCTTAGCGGGAGTGAACACCGGGGAGCTGTTTTTT; cdr3_aa: CASSLAGVNTGELFF
d_call: TRBD1; j_call: TRBJ1-6; clone_size: -; v_call: TRBV6-5; cdr3_nt: TGTGCCAGCAGGATGGACAGGGGGAGTAATTCACCCCTCCACTTT; cdr3_aa: CASRMDRGSNSPLHF